A selection of T cell receptor beta chains follows, all from one sample in a study of T-cell reconstitution after alpha-beta-depleted transplantation in children. TCRdb called the PCR reads again in MiXCR, with one record for every CDR3 protein. The profile shows fewer than 550,000 distinct CDR3 sequences, 9.5% to 12% of them singletons. Material: PBMCs, mostly from graft donor cells, obtained 180 days after TCRalphabeta/CD19-depleted stem cell transplant. The receptors here all came from a female patient aged 2-15 years who had a stem cell transplant for aplastic anemia, so the T cells may come from the graft donor. Each CDR3 is given with its conserved first and last residue. The D gene is left open where the match is weak. Not all rows give a size; the values are once, few, many and, for expanded clones, a class.

few | NA | TRBJ2-7 | TRBV18 | TGTGCCAGCTCACCACTCCACTACTACGAGCAGTACTTC | CASSPLHYYEQYF
NA | NA | TRBJ2-2 | TRBV9 | TGTGCCAGCAGCGCCCGGACAGAGGCGAACACCGGGGAGCTGTTTTTT | CASSARTEANTGELFF
NA | TRBD1 | TRBJ2-1 | TRBV3-1 | TGTGCCAGCAGCCCCAGGGGACAGGGGGCATTTGAGCAGTTCTTC | CASSPRGQGAFEQFF
many | NA | TRBJ2-1 | TRBV6-1 | TGTGCCAGCACCACAGGATCCTACAATGAGCAGTTCTTC | CASTTGSYNEQFF
many | NA | TRBJ2-1 | TRBV12-3/TRBV12-4 | TGTGCCAGCAGTTTCATTCTATTAGTGCCGTACAATGAGCAGTTCTTC | CASSFILLVPYNEQFF
few | TRBD1 | TRBJ2-2 | TRBV20-1 | TGCAGTGCTAGAGTCCGGGTGACAGGGGACACCGGGGAGCTGTTTTTT | CSARVRVTGDTGELFF
few | TRBD2 | TRBJ2-3 | TRBV12-3/TRBV12-4 | TGTGCCAGCAGTTCCCCCCGAGCGGGAAGCACAGATACGCAGTATTTT | CASSSPRAGSTDTQYF
many | NA | TRBJ2-7 | TRBV20-1 | TGCAGTGCTTTTTCGACCCAGGGGTACGAGCAGTACTTC | CSAFSTQGYEQYF
few | TRBD2 | TRBJ2-5 | TRBV24-1 | TGTGCCACCAGTGACACCCGGGACTACCGGGCGGAGACCCAGTACTTC | CATSDTRDYRAETQYF
NA | NA | TRBJ1-2 | TRBV5-1 | TGCGCCAGCAGCTTGGGGGGCAGGACCCACGGGGATGGCTACACCTTC | CASSLGGRTHGDGYTF
NA | TRBD1 | TRBJ1-3 | TRBV7-2 | TGTGCCAGCAGCGCTTGGACAGGGGTTTTTGGAAACACCATATATTTT | CASSAWTGVFGNTIYF
few | NA | TRBJ1-2 | TRBV20-1 | TGCAGTGCTACCCGACTGACGCGGGACTATGGCTACACCTTC | CSATRLTRDYGYTF
NA | TRBD2 | TRBJ2-7 | TRBV19 | TGTGCCAGTAGTATAGACGGGAGGGTCTACGAGCAGTACTTC | CASSIDGRVYEQYF
few | NA | TRBJ2-1 | TRBV2 | TGTGCCAGCACCCCCAGGGCTAGCTCCTACAATGAGCAGTTCTTC | CASTPRASSYNEQFF